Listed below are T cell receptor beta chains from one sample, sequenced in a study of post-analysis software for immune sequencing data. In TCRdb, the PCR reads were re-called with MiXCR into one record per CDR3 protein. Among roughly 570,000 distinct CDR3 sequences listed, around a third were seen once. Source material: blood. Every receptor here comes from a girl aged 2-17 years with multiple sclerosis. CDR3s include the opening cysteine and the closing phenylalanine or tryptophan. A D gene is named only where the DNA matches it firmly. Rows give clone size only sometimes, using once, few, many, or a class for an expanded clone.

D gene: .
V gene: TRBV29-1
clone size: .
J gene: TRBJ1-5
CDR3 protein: CSAGDGLNQPQHF
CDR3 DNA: TGCAGCGCCGGGGACGGTCTCAATCAGCCCCAGCATTTT

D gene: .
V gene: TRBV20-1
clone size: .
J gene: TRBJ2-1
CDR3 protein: CSAGSGNEQFF
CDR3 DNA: TGCAGTGCTGGTAGCGGCAATGAGCAGTTCTTC

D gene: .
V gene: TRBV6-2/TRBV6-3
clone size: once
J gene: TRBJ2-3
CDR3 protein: CASSYELTKHTDTQYF
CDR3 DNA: TGTGCCAGCAGTTACGAGTTGACCAAACACACAGATACGCAGTATTTT

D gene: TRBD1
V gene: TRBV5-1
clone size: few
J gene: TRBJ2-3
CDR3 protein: CASSWRQGADTQYF
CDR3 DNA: TGCGCCAGCAGCTGGAGACAGGGGGCAGATACGCAGTATTTT

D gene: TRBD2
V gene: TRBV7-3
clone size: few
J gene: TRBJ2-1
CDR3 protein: CASSLSLRTSGDNEQFF
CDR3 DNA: TGTGCCAGCAGCTTATCCCTCCGGACTAGCGGGGACAATGAGCAGTTCTTC

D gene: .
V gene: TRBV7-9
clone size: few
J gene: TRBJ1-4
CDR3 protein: CASSLPPGLATNEKLFF
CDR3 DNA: TGTGCCAGCAGCTTACCCCCAGGCCTTGCAACTAATGAAAAACTGTTTTTT

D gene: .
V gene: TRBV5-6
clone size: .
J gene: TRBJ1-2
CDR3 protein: CASSPEGQQRANYGYTF
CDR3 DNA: TGTGCCAGCAGCCCGGAGGGGCAACAAAGGGCTAACTATGGCTACACCTTC

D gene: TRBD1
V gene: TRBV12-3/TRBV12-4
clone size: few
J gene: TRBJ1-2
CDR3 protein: CASTNRQGGLKLGGYTF
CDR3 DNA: TGTGCCAGCACCAACCGACAGGGGGGTCTAAAACTTGGGGGCTACACCTTC

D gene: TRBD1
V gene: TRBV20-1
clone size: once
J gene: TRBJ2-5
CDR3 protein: CSAAKQGEETQYF
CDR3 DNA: TGCAGTGCTGCGAAACAGGGGGAAGAGACCCAGTACTTC

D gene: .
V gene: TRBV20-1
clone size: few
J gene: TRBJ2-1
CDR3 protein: CSADRDTSSYNEQFF
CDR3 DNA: TGCAGTGCGGATCGGGACACAAGCTCCTACAATGAGCAGTTCTTC

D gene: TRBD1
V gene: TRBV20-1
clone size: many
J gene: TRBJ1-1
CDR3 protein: CSAPGTGRLDTEAFF
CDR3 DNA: TGCAGTGCTCCTGGGACAGGTCGATTAGACACTGAAGCTTTCTTT

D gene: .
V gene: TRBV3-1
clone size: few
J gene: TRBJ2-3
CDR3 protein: CASSRQPGTDTQYF
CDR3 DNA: TGTGCCAGCAGCCGCCAACCCGGCACAGATACGCAGTATTTT

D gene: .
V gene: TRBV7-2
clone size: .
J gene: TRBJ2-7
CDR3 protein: CASSLGLVTTYEQYF
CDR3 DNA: TGTGCCAGCAGCTTAGGGCTAGTAACTACCTACGAGCAGTACTTC

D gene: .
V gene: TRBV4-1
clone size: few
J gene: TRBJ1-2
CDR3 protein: CASSQGEGRSYGYTF
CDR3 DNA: TGCGCCAGCAGCCAAGGAGAGGGAAGGAGCTATGGCTACACCTTC

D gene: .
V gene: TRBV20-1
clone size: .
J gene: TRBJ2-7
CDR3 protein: CSASSGGHEQYF
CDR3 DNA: TGCAGTGCTAGTTCCGGGGGCCACGAGCAGTACTTC

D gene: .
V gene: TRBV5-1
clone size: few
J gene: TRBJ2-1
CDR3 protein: CASSPDSGGSTYNEQFF
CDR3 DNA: TGCGCCAGCAGCCCTGATTCGGGGGGCAGCACCTACAATGAGCAGTTCTTC

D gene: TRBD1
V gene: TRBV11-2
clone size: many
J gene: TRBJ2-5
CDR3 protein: CASSRPGQGQETQYF
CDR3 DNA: TGTGCCAGCAGCCGGCCGGGACAGGGGCAAGAGACCCAGTACTTC

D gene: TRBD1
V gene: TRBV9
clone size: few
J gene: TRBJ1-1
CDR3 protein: CASSVEGTANTEAFF
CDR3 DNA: TGTGCCAGCAGCGTAGAGGGGACAGCTAACACTGAAGCTTTCTTT

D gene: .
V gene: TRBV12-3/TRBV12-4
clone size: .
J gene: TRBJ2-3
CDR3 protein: CASSLKGRDTQYF
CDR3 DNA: TGTGCCAGCAGTTTGAAGGGGAGAGATACGCAGTATTTT

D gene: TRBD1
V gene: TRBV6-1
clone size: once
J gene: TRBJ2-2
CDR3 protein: CASSRRDRADGELFF
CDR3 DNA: TGTGCCAGCAGCCGAAGGGACAGGGCGGACGGGGAGCTGTTTTTT

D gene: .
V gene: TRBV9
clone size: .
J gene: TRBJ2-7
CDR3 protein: CASSPASSSYEQYF
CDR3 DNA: TGTGCCAGCAGCCCGGCGTCCTCCTCCTACGAGCAGTACTTC

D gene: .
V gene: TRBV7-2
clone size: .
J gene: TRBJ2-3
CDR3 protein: CASSLSLAKDTQYF
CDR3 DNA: TGTGCCAGCAGCTTAAGCCTAGCTAAAGATACGCAGTATTTT

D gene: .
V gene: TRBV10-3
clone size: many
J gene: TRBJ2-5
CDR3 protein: CAISELTGGETQYF
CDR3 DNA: TGTGCCATCAGTGAATTGACAGGAGGAGAGACCCAGTACTTC

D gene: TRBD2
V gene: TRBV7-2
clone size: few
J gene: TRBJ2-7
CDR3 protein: CASRRSAGDGYEQYF
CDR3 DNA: TGTGCCAGCAGACGATCCGCGGGGGATGGATACGAGCAGTACTTC

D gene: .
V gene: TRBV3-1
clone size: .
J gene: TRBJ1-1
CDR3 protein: CASSPPGRTEAFF
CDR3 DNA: TGTGCCAGCAGCCCCCCCGGACGGACTGAAGCTTTCTTT

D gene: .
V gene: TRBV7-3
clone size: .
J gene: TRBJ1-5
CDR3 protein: CASSLRAGGQPQHF
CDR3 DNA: TGTGCCAGCAGCTTAAGGGCAGGAGGTCAGCCCCAGCATTTT

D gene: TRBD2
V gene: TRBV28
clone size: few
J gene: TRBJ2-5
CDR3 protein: CASNPYKRGFQETQYF
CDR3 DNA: TGTGCCAGCAACCCCTACAAGCGGGGGTTCCAAGAGACCCAGTACTTC

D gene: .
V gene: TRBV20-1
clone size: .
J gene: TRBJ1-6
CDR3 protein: CSAPGSTGVNSPLHF
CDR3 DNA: TGCAGTGCGCCCGGCTCGACAGGAGTTAATTCACCCCTCCACTTT